The subject of this entry is one TCR beta chain. One entry per CDR3 protein results from TCRdb running MiXCR on the RT-PCR reads. Of about 680,000 distinct CDR3 sequences in the sample, approximately 14% are singletons; the top ten hold 3.6%. Trimming removed 4 bases from V and 4 bases from J, with 21 bases in between. Germline loops: CDR1 SGHRS, CDR2 YFSETQ. CDR3 length: 16 amino acids. The material sequenced was memory CD4+ T cells from blood. This chain joins TRBV5-1 and TRBJ2-7; tentative D call: TRBD1 (6 bases). This receptor was taken from a female donor in good health, serving as a healthy control. The CDR3 bases are TGCGCCAGCAGCCCGAATCCCCGGACAGATACTTACGAGCAGTACTTC. This translates into CASSPNPRTDTYEQYF.